A single sample is the source of the 9 T cell receptor beta chains below, sequenced in a study of cytomegalovirus exposure and HLA in healthy donors. Sequencing used immunoSEQ multiplex PCR; TCRdb keeps in-frame clones, though not all of them. The data contain 90,000 to 130,000 clones, approximately 96% of them seen just once; the ten biggest clones take up 0.67%. The specimen was PBMCs. These receptors were collected from a young woman in good health and CMV-seronegative.

Written as DNA, the CDR3 is TGTGCCAGCAGTTACGTGGGGGGCCAAGAGACCCAGTACTTC. Its protein product is CASSYVGGQETQYF. The chain carries TRBV6-6 and TRBJ2-5; possible D gene TRBD2, 6 bases. Germline assignment: CDR1 MNHNY and CDR2 SVGAGI (reference sequence). The CDR3 sequence is 14 residues long. Trimming took 2 bases from V and 1 from J, leaving 8 bases between them.

This chain joins TRBV7-9 and TRBJ1-5, with D perhaps TRBD1 (6 bases). CDR3 length equals 12 residues. V shed 4 bases and J shed 12 bases, with 13 bases lying between them. The germline CDR1 and CDR2 sequences are SEHNR and FQNEAQ (reference sequence). CDR3: CASSSPGDLQHF. For the CDR3, the DNA is TGTGCCAGCAGCTCCCCAGGGGACCTCCAGCATTTT.

The chain has TRBV28 and TRBJ1-2, with a weak D call TRBD1 (5 bases). With 5 bases removed from V and 0 bases from J, the gap between germline ends came to 19 bases. The CDR3 spans 17 residues. Germline V CDR1 and CDR2: MDHEN, SYDVKM. In DNA, the CDR3 is TGTGCCAGCAGTATCCCGGGGGGACCTTACTCTAACTATGGCTACACCTTC. This translates into CASSIPGGPYSNYGYTF.

The chain combines TRBV4-3 with TRBJ2-1; 14 nucleotides line up with TRBD2. With V trimmed by 0 bases and J by 8 bases, 6 bases remained unmatched. From germline, CDR1 is LGHNA and CDR2 YSLEER. The CDR3 is 17 residues long. The CDR3 loop reads CASSQDTGTSGGDEQFF. CDR3 coding DNA: TGCGCCAGCAGCCAAGATACTGGGACTAGCGGGGGCGATGAGCAGTTCTTC.

This chain uses TRBV4-1 with TRBJ1-5, with a tentative D call TRBD1 (5 bases). This CDR3 is 15 amino acids long. The V gene's germline CDR1 is MGHRA and CDR2 YSYEKL. Trimming left V 3 bases short and J 3 bases short, with 12 bases between. The CDR3 DNA follows: TGCGCCAGCAGCCAGGGGGGACCGTCCAATCAGCCCCAGCATTTT. Its protein product is CASSQGGPSNQPQHF.

V usage is TRBV27 and J usage is TRBJ2-7, with TRBD1 matching 7 bases. The ends lost 6 bases at V and 3 bases at J; junction bases unmatched: 5. The CDR3 covers 13 residues. The germline V gene encodes CDR1 MNHEY and CDR2 SMNVEV (reference sequence). CDR3: CASSAGTVYEQYF. The CDR3 nucleotides are TGTGCCAGCAGCGCCGGGACAGTCTACGAGCAGTACTTC.

The rearrangement links TRBV28 to TRBJ2-7; 9 nucleotides line up with TRBD1. This CDR3 region has 15 residues. Germline V gene data show CDR1 as MDHEN and CDR2 as SYDVKM. The trim removed 10 bases at V and 3 bases at J, leaving 13 bases unmatched. CDR3: CAISLRDRADYEQYF. For the CDR3, the DNA is TGTGCCATCTCCCTCCGGGACAGGGCAGACTACGAGCAGTACTTC. Combining the CDR3 with reference TRBV28 and TRBJ2-7 gives the whole variable domain DVKVTQSSRYLVKRTGEKVFLECVQDMDHENMFWYRQDPGLGLRLIYFSYDVKMKEKGDIPEGYSVSREKKERFSLILESASTNQTSMYLCAISLRDRADYEQYFGPGTRLTVT.

The rearrangement uses TRBV28 and TRBJ1-1; 12 bases are a match to TRBD1. The length of the CDR3 is 16 residues. V was clipped by 2 bases and J by 4 bases; unmatched bases: 5. CDR1 MDHEN and CDR2 SYDVKM come from the germline V gene. CDR3 nucleotides: TGTGCCAGCAGTTTAGCTGGGACAGGGGGCGTCACTGAAGCTTTCTTT. This sequence encodes CASSLAGTGGVTEAFF. The full variable domain, rest sourced from reference TRBV28 and TRBJ1-1, is DVKVTQSSRYLVKRTGEKVFLECVQDMDHENMFWYRQDPGLGLRLIYFSYDVKMKEKGDIPEGYSVSREKKERFSLILESASTNQTSMYLCASSLAGTGGVTEAFFGQGTRLTVV.

This clone is a singleton in its sample. The chain joins TRBV6-6 to TRBJ1-6; a possible D gene is TRBD1 (5 bases). The CDR3 is 15 amino acids. Trimming removed 7 bases at V and 4 bases at J, with 14 bases between. From germline, CDR1 is MNHNY and CDR2 SVGAGI (reference sequence). This CDR3 reads CASIRGEGYNSPLHF. The DNA for the CDR3 is TGTGCCAGCATTCGGGGGGAAGGGTATAATTCACCCCTCCACTTT.